Here is one T cell receptor (beta chain) with its context. This specimen belongs to a study of blood T cell repertoires in COVID-19. Profiling relied on immunoSEQ multiplex PCR, and the TCRdb table lists in-frame clones only, not all of them. The profile shows roughly 250,000 clones, approximately 86% of them singletons. CDR1 SEHNR and CDR2 FQNEAQ come from the germline V gene (reference sequence). The V segment lost 6 bases and the J segment 0 bases; nucleotides outside the gene matches: 4. The CDR3 runs to 15 residues. Source material: PBMCs or T cells enriched from blood (not recorded which). This sequence joins TRBV7-9 and TRBJ2-3; 9 bases fit TRBD2. This TCR came from a woman in her twenties or thirties with acute COVID-19. The CDR3, as DNA: TGTGCCAGCAGTTATAGCGGGGGCAGCACAGATACGCAGTATTTT. Its protein product is CASSYSGGSTDTQYF.